This T cell receptor (beta chain) was identified during a study of blood T cell repertoires in COVID-19. At the level of the study: T cells, B-cell-depleted T cells, or PBMCs supplied cDNA or gDNA.

In germline, CDR1 is MNHEY, CDR2 SMNVEV (reference sequence). The CDR3 is 17 amino acids. Trimming removed 2 bases from V and 4 bases from J, with 20 bases in between. Assay used: immunoSEQ multiplex PCR; TCRdb lists only in-frame clones, some missing. The data show approximately 180,000 clones, 75% to 85% seen once. The sequence was obtained from a man between 50 and 59 years old who had recovered from COVID-19. This chain links TRBV27 with TRBJ1-2, with D perhaps matching TRBD1 (5 bases). The sample was PBMCs or T cells enriched from blood (not recorded which). The CDR3 DNA reads TGTGCCAGCAGTTTAAAGGGACTCCCCTCGAGCCCCTATGGCTACACCTTC. The encoded protein is CASSLKGLPSSPYGYTF.